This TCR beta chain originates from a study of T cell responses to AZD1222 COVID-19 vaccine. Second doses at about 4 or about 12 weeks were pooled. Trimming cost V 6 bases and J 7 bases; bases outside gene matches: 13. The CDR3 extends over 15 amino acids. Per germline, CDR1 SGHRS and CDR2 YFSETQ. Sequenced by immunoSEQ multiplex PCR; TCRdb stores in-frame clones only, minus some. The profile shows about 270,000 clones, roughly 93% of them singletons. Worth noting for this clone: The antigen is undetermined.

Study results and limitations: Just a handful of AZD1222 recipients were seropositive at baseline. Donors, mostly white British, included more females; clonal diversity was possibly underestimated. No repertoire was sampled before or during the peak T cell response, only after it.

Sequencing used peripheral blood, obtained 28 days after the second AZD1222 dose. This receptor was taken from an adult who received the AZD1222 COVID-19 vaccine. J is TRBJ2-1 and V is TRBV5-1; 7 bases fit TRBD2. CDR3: CASTWWGRAENEQFF. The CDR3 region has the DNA TGCGCCAGCACCTGGTGGGGGAGGGCCGAGAATGAGCAGTTCTTC.